These T cell receptor beta chains were read from a single sample in a study of Graves' ophthalmopathy and Graves' hyperthyroidism. TCRdb reprocessed the multiplex PCR reads via MiXCR and lists one record per CDR3 protein. The sample consists of approximately 330,000 distinct CDR3 sequences, under 20% of them appearing once. Source material: peripheral blood. The source is an adult man with Graves' ophthalmopathy. The CDR3 runs from the conserved cysteine through the conserved F or W. The order of the fields is D gene, clone size, J gene, V gene, CDR3 DNA, CDR3 protein. The D gene is left open where the match is weak. Expanded clones get a size class; other rows say once, few or many, or leave the size out.

>-|many|TRBJ1-2|TRBV19
TGTGCCAGTAGGCGCGTGGGGGCTAACTATGGCTACACCTTC
CASRRVGANYGYTF
>-|many|TRBJ2-7|TRBV6-2/TRBV6-3
TGTGCCACGGGACTTAAAAGCAAGCAGTACTTC
CATGLKSKQYF
>-|-|TRBJ1-5|TRBV10-3
TGTGCCACCTCAAAGAGGGCGGGCGGCGCCGGTGAATCCCAGCATTTT
CATSKRAGGAGESQHF
>TRBD1|many|TRBJ1-5|TRBV28
TGTGCCAGCAGGCCGGGACAGAGGCTGCGTCAGCCCCAGCATTTT
CASRPGQRLRQPQHF
>-|many|TRBJ2-7|TRBV20-1
TGCAGTGCTGGAGAACAGGGAAACTACGAGCAGTACTTC
CSAGEQGNYEQYF
>-|many|TRBJ2-7|TRBV29-1
TGCAGCGTTGACATTCTTAACAAGAACTCCTACGAGCAGTACTTC
CSVDILNKNSYEQYF
>TRBD2|many|TRBJ2-7|TRBV9
TGTGCCAGCAGCGTAGCGGGCGGGAGGACCTACGAGCAGTACTTC
CASSVAGGRTYEQYF
>-|many|TRBJ1-2|TRBV20-1
TGCAGTGGAGGTAGTTTGGGCTACACCTTC
CSGGSLGYTF
>-|few|TRBJ2-7|TRBV18
TGTGCCAGCTCACCAAGAGAGGGACTTTCGTACGAGCAGTACTTC
CASSPREGLSYEQYF
>TRBD1|once|TRBJ2-7|TRBV6-5
TGTGCCAGCAGTTTCGACAGGGAACCGTACTTC
CASSFDREPYF
>TRBD1|many|TRBJ1-1|TRBV6-2/TRBV6-3
TGTGCCAGCAGTTGGGGGACAGGGGCTGAAGCTTTCTTT
CASSWGTGAEAFF
>-|many|TRBJ2-7|TRBV12-3/TRBV12-4
TGTGCCAGCAAATATCAAAGCTCCTACGAGCAGTACTTC
CASKYQSSYEQYF
>-|many|TRBJ1-2|TRBV6-1
TGTGCCAGCAGGACCTCAGCCAACTATGGCTACACCTTC
CASRTSANYGYTF
>-|many|TRBJ1-3|TRBV4-3
TGCGCCAGCAGCCACGGATCGGGAGGCTCTGGAAACACCATATATTTT
CASSHGSGGSGNTIYF
>-|many|TRBJ1-5|TRBV6-5
TGTGCCAGCAGGGGATTTGGACAGCCCCAGCATTTT
CASRGFGQPQHF
>TRBD2|-|TRBJ2-7|TRBV3-1
TGTGCCAGCAGCCCCCAAGGTTTTCGAGCGGGGGGGAGGTCGGGAGAGCAGTACTTC
CASSPQGFRAGGRSGEQYF
>TRBD1|many|TRBJ1-5|TRBV7-8
TGTGCCAGCAGCTTAGCGGACAGGAATCAGCCCCAGCATTTT
CASSLADRNQPQHF
>TRBD1|many|TRBJ2-7|TRBV7-3
TGTGCCAGCAGAAACACCGGGACAGCCATTACTTACTCCTACGAGCAGTACTTC
CASRNTGTAITYSYEQYF
>-|-|TRBJ2-5|TRBV6-2/TRBV6-3
TGTGCCAGCAGCCGCCATCAAGCTGCCACACAAGAGACTCAGTACTTC
CASSRHQAATQETQYF
>-|many|TRBJ1-2|TRBV4-1
TGCGCCAGCAGCCAAGACGCCAGCTTCTATGGCTACACCTTC
CASSQDASFYGYTF
>TRBD1|many|TRBJ1-1|TRBV6-1
TGTGCCAGCAGCCGAGCCTCCTATTACAGGGGTAGCGGAGCTTTCTTT
CASSRASYYRGSGAFF
>TRBD1|many|TRBJ1-2|TRBV19
TGTGCCAGTAATGGAGTACAGGGGGCCAGCTATGGCTACACCTTC
CASNGVQGASYGYTF
>TRBD2|many|TRBJ2-5|TRBV6-5
TGTGCCAGCAGCCGGGAGGTGGCGAAGACCCAGTACTTC
CASSREVAKTQYF
>TRBD2|once|TRBJ2-7|TRBV20-1
TGCAGTGCTCTATCCCCCATTACTAGCGGGAGTTCCTACGAGCAGTACTTC
CSALSPITSGSSYEQYF
>TRBD1|many|TRBJ1-5|TRBV19
TGTGCCAGTAGCACAGGGGTGCTTAGTCAGCCCCAGCATTTT
CASSTGVLSQPQHF
>-|-|TRBJ1-2|TRBV12-3/TRBV12-4
TGTGCCAGCAGAGAACAGGCTAACTATGGCTACACCTTC
CASREQANYGYTF
>TRBD2|many|TRBJ2-7|TRBV6-1
TGTGCCAGCTCTGGAGGAGGCGGGGGAGACTACGAGCAGTACTTC
CASSGGGGGDYEQYF
>-|-|TRBJ2-2|TRBV7-3
TGTGCCAGCAGCTTAACCGGGGGGCCGAACACCGGGGAGCTGTTTTTT
CASSLTGGPNTGELFF
>-|few|TRBJ1-1|TRBV18
TGTGCCAGCATAGGGGACATGAACACTGAAGCTTTCTTT
CASIGDMNTEAFF
>TRBD1|many|TRBJ1-1|TRBV28
TGTGCCAGCAGCCCCTGGGACAGGGGATCCTCTGAAGCTTTCTTT
CASSPWDRGSSEAFF
>-|many|TRBJ2-2|TRBV7-6
TGTGCCAGCAGCCTGGGTGCGACGAACACCGGGGAGCTGTTTTTT
CASSLGATNTGELFF
>-|-|TRBJ2-5|TRBV11-2
TGTGCCAGCAGCTTGGGTCGGGGGAACCAAGAGACACACTACTTC
CASSLGRGNQETHYF
>-|many|TRBJ2-2|TRBV20-1
TGCAGTGCTAGTGTACCGAACACCGGGGAGCTGTTTTTT
CSASVPNTGELFF
>-|many|TRBJ1-2|TRBV24-1
TGTGCCACCAGTGATTTCGGTGGCTACACCTTC
CATSDFGGYTF
>TRBD1|-|TRBJ1-2|TRBV12-3/TRBV12-4
TGTGCCAGCAGTTTCGGGACAGGCTTGTATGGCTACACCTTC
CASSFGTGLYGYTF
>-|many|TRBJ2-7|TRBV20-1
TGCAGTGCTCAGGACGAGCACTCCTACGAGCAGTACTTC
CSAQDEHSYEQYF
>-|-|TRBJ2-6|TRBV12-3/TRBV12-4
TGTGCCAGCAGTTCGACGGGGCCGGGGGCCAACGTCCTGACTTTC
CASSSTGPGANVLTF
>-|-|TRBJ1-1|TRBV28
TGTGCCAGCAGAACCGGGAGTACTGAAGCTTTCTTT
CASRTGSTEAFF
>TRBD1|many|TRBJ1-2|TRBV6-5
TGTGCCAGCAGTTACAGTTACCGGGACAGATTTGGCTATGGCTACACCTTC
CASSYSYRDRFGYGYTF
>TRBD1|many|TRBJ2-7|TRBV30
TGTGCCTGGGGTGACAGGGGTACCCACGAGCAGTACTTC
CAWGDRGTHEQYF
>-|-|TRBJ1-6|TRBV6-1
TGTGCCAGCAGCAGAGGACGGGACATGCGTAATTCACCCCTCCACTTT
CASSRGRDMRNSPLHF
>-|-|TRBJ2-6|TRBV6-1
TGTGCCAGCAGCACCCCCCGGGGCTCTGGGGCCAACGTCCTGACTTTC
CASSTPRGSGANVLTF
>-|many|TRBJ1-5|TRBV7-2
TGTGCCAGCAGCTCCATCGGGCGTGGCAATCAGCCCCAGCATTTT
CASSSIGRGNQPQHF
>TRBD1|many|TRBJ2-7|TRBV28
TGTGCCAGCAGTTTACTATCGCTGGGACAGTACGAGCAGTACTTC
CASSLLSLGQYEQYF
>-|many|TRBJ2-7|TRBV30
TGTGCCTGGAGTCAGCAGGACGAGCAGTACTTC
CAWSQQDEQYF
>TRBD1|many|TRBJ1-2|TRBV6-5
TGTGCCAGCAGATTAGAAGAGACAGGGCCTAGCTATGGCTACACCTTC
CASRLEETGPSYGYTF
>-|many|TRBJ2-7|TRBV12-3/TRBV12-4
TGTGCCAGCAGTTTACAGGAAAACTCCTACGAGCAGTACTTC
CASSLQENSYEQYF
>-|many|TRBJ1-5|TRBV7-2
TGTGCCAGCAGCCGCGCCGCCAATCAGCCCCAGCATTTT
CASSRAANQPQHF
>-|many|TRBJ1-3|TRBV20-1
TGCAGTGCGTCTCCGGCCGGGACACGGGGAAACACCATATATTTT
CSASPAGTRGNTIYF
>TRBD1|-|TRBJ1-2|TRBV6-2/TRBV6-3
TGTGCCAGCATCCCGGGACAGGTTGGCTACAGCTTC
CASIPGQVGYSF
>TRBD2|many|TRBJ2-2|TRBV20-1
TGCAGTGCTCAGCGGGGCGCCGTCCATTACACCGGGGAGCTGTTTTTT
CSAQRGAVHYTGELFF
>-|many|TRBJ2-2|TRBV12-3/TRBV12-4
TGTGCCAGCAGTTCACCGGGGGAGGACACCGGGGAGCTGTTTTTT
CASSSPGEDTGELFF
>TRBD1|many|TRBJ2-7|TRBV5-1
TGCGCCAGCAGCGTTTTCGCGGGACAGGGAATCTCCGAGCAGTACTTC
CASSVFAGQGISEQYF
>-|many|TRBJ2-5|TRBV28
TGTGCCAGCAGTTCCCTCCAGGAGACCCAGTACTTC
CASSSLQETQYF
>-|many|TRBJ2-7|TRBV6-2/TRBV6-3
TGTGCCAGCAGTTACTCGTCCCTCAGCACCTACGAGCAGTACTTC
CASSYSSLSTYEQYF
>-|many|TRBJ2-7|TRBV20-1
TGCAGTGCTAGAGAGTTCAGACGGCTTTACGAGCAGTACTTC
CSAREFRRLYEQYF
>-|many|TRBJ2-7|TRBV27
TGTGCCAGCAGTTTATATGCAGGGTCGGTGTACGAGCAGTACTTC
CASSLYAGSVYEQYF
>TRBD1|-|TRBJ1-2|TRBV12-5
TGTGCTAGTGGTATAACAGGGGGAAATGGCTACACCTTC
CASGITGGNGYTF
>TRBD1|many|TRBJ1-6|TRBV19
TGTGCCAGTAGTCCCACAGGGGTAGGGAATTCACCCCTCCACTTT
CASSPTGVGNSPLHF
>-|many|TRBJ1-1|TRBV30
TGTGCCTGGAGTGTACAGGGTGGAGGGACTGAAGCTTTCTTT
CAWSVQGGGTEAFF